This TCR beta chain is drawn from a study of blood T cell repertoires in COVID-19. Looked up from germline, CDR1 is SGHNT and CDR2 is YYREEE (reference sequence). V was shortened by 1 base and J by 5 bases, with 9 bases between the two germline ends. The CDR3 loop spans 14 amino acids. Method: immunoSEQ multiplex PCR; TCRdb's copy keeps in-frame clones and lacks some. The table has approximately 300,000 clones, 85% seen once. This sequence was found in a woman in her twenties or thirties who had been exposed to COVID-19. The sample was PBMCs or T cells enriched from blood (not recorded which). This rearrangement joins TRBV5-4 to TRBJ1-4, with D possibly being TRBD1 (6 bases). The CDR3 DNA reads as TGTGCCAGCAGCTTGACAGGGCGAAATGAAAAACTGTTTTTT. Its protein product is CASSLTGRNEKLFF.